A single sample gave rise to the 24 T cell receptor beta chains below, sequenced in a study of Ad26.COV2.S vaccination and SARS-CoV-2 variants. The treatment was: 15 to 20 received Ad26.COV2.S at low or high dose, single or two shots; roughly five received placebo; per-sample allocation not given. The investigators took samples on day 63 after the first vaccine or placebo injection. The method was immunoSEQ multiplex PCR; TCRdb's version includes in-frame clones alone and lacks a portion of them. The sample lists roughly 350,000 clones, roughly 89% occurring once. The sample consisted of peripheral blood, taken in a trial of Ad26.COV2.S vaccine versus placebo. The source is a person between 18 and 65 years old who received the Ad26.COV2.S COVID-19 vaccine or a placebo.

There are a few counts of this clone. The V gene is TRBV4-2, the J gene TRBJ1-1, with a weak D call TRBD1 (6 bases). The germline V and J ends were trimmed by 4 bases and 4 bases, with 16 bases remaining between them. The CDR3 is 15 amino acids. Germline V CDR1 and CDR2: LGHNA, YNFKEQ. The CDR3 loop is CASSRYPRGGTEAFF. The CDR3 DNA sequence: TGTGCCAGCAGCCGTTACCCCAGGGGCGGCACTGAAGCTTTCTTT.

The genes are TRBV28 and TRBJ2-1; TRBD2 aligns across 8 bases. CDR3 length equals 13 residues. With V trimmed by 11 bases and J by 10 bases, 13 bases remained unmatched. Germline CDR1 MDHEN, CDR2 SYDVKM. CDR3 in DNA: TGTGCCTCTCGAGGGACTAGTTCGTTGGAGCAGTTCTTC. Protein: CASRGTSSLEQFF.

This chain links TRBV5-5 with TRBJ1-6; maybe TRBD1 (5 bases). This CDR3 comprises 15 residues. The V end lost 0 bases, the J end lost 5 bases, and 9 bases lay between the germline ends. The germline V gene has CDR1 SGHKS and CDR2 YYEKEE (reference sequence). This CDR3 reads CASSLADRDNSPLHF. In DNA, the CDR3 is TGTGCCAGCAGCTTGGCTGACAGAGATAATTCACCCCTCCACTTT.

The genes are TRBV6-2 or TRBV6-3 and TRBJ1-5; D might be TRBD1 (5 bases). V dropped 3 bases and J dropped 3 bases, with 15 bases sitting between them. The CDR3 is made up of 16 amino acids. The germline CDR1 and CDR2 sequences are MNHEY and SVGEGT. CDR3: CASSYLGVDDNQPQHF. The CDR3 region has the DNA TGTGCCAGCAGTTATCTAGGGGTGGATGACAATCAGCCCCAGCATTTT.

This chain joins TRBV5-1 and TRBJ1-4, with TRBD1 matching 9 bases. CDR1 is SGHRS, CDR2 YFSETQ, per germline. V shed 2 bases, J shed 8 bases, and the junction held 4 bases outside the gene matches. CDR3 length equals 14 residues. DNA of the CDR3: TGCGCCAGCAGCTTTAGACAGGGGGACGAAAAACTGTTTTTT. Protein sequence: CASSFRQGDEKLFF.

This chain uses TRBV19 with TRBJ1-5, with unresolved D. The CDR3 spans 13 residues. Germline V gene lookup returns CDR1 LNHDA and CDR2 SQIVND (reference sequence). V gave up 5 bases and J gave up 3 bases, with 8 bases separating them. The CDR3 coding sequence is TGTGCCAGTAGTTTCCCGACCAATCAGCCCCAGCATTTT. Its translation: CASSFPTNQPQHF.

The rearrangement joins TRBV6-5 to TRBJ1-2; D ambiguous. The CDR3 is 12 residues long. V was cut by 6 bases and J by 7 bases, with 12 bases left in between. Germline V gives CDR1 MNHEY, CDR2 SVGAGI. This CDR3 is CASSTRTGGYTF. In nucleotides, the CDR3 is TGTGCCAGCAGCACCCGGACGGGTGGCTACACCTTC.

The gene calls are TRBV15 and TRBJ1-4; the D gene is possibly TRBD1 (6 bases). Germline loops: CDR1 LNHNV, CDR2 YYDKDF (reference sequence). V was trimmed by 0 bases and J by 0 bases, leaving 11 bases between them. The CDR3 runs 17 residues. CDR3 nucleotide sequence: TGTGCCACCAGCAGAGACAGGGGACATGCAACTAATGAAAAACTGTTTTTT. Translated, it gives CATSRDRGHATNEKLFF.

The V gene is TRBV7-8, the J gene TRBJ2-2; 7 bases match TRBD1. The CDR3 has 15 amino acids. The germline gives CDR1 SGHVS, CDR2 FQNEAQ. The V and J ends lost 5 bases and 5 bases, in that order; junction bases with no gene match: 8. CDR3 residues: CASSATGQFTGELFF. The DNA of the CDR3 is TGTGCCAGCAGCGCGACGGGACAGTTTACCGGGGAGCTGTTTTTT. The full variable domain, rest sourced from reference TRBV7-8 and TRBJ2-2, is GAGVSQSPRYKVAKRGQDVALRCDPISGHVSLFWYQQALGQGPEFLTYFQNEAQLDKSGLPSDRFFAERPEGSVSTLKIQRTQQEDSAVYLCASSATGQFTGELFFGEGSRLTVL.

CDR3 sequence reads: CASSLGVGSYEQYF. CDR3 in DNA: TGTGCCAGCAGCTTAGGTGTCGGCTCCTACGAGCAGTACTTC. V is TRBV7-9 and J is TRBJ2-7; D gene ambiguous. Trimming left V 1 base short and J 0 bases short, with 7 bases between. Germline values: CDR1 SEHNR, CDR2 FQNEAQ (reference sequence). The CDR3 is made up of 14 amino acids.

CDR3 DNA sequence: TGTGCCTGGACGGCTACCGGGGAGCTGTTTTTT. Translating it yields CAWTATGELFF. V and J are TRBV30 and TRBJ2-2, with D uncertain. The CDR3 is 11 amino acids. Germline V lookup: CDR1 GTSNPN, CDR2 SVGIG (reference sequence). V was shortened by 4 bases and J by 5 bases, with 5 bases between the two germline ends.

The J gene is TRBJ2-1, the V gene TRBV6-5; D gene ambiguous. V shed 6 bases and J shed 1 base, with 13 bases lying between them. Germline V gene data show CDR1 as MNHEY and CDR2 as SVGAGI. This CDR3 spans 15 amino acids. For the CDR3, the DNA is TGTGCCAGCAGACCCGATGTCGGGTCCTACAATGAGCAGTTCTTC. It is translated as CASRPDVGSYNEQFF.

V and J are TRBV19 and TRBJ1-1; perhaps TRBD1 as D (6 bases). V shed 8 bases and J shed 0 bases, with 10 bases lying between them. The CDR3 sequence is 13 residues long. Germline V CDR1 and CDR2: LNHDA, SQIVND (reference sequence). The DNA for the CDR3 is TGTGCCAGTCGACAGGTCTTGAACACTGAAGCTTTCTTT. This gives the protein CASRQVLNTEAFF.

This clone occurred a few times. The gene calls are TRBV6-5 and TRBJ2-1, with TRBD2 matching 9 bases. Germline values: CDR1 MNHEY, CDR2 SVGAGI. V was pared by 8 bases and J by 5 bases, with 7 bases of the junction left unmatched. The CDR3 has 14 amino acids. CDR3 residues: CASGLAGAHNEQFF. CDR3 nucleotides: TGTGCCAGCGGATTAGCGGGAGCCCACAATGAGCAGTTCTTC.

The V gene is TRBV29-1, the J gene TRBJ2-1; TRBD2 matches 12 bases. Germline V gives CDR1 SQVTM, CDR2 ANQGSEA. V was clipped by 6 bases and J by 3 bases; unmatched bases: 9. The CDR3 has 16 amino acids. The CDR3 DNA reads as TGCAGCGTAGAGATAGGGACTAGCGGGTTCTACAATGAGCAGTTCTTC. Encoded protein: CSVEIGTSGFYNEQFF.

As for this clone: Other nucleotide sequences in the sample specify the same CDR3. V and J are TRBV5-1 and TRBJ2-7; perhaps TRBD1 as D (5 bases). V was clipped by 0 bases and J by 1 base, with 8 bases between them. The V gene's germline CDR1 is SGHRS and CDR2 YFSETQ. The CDR3 is 14 residues long. Here the CDR3 reads CASSLGTNSYEQYF. The CDR3 bases are TGCGCCAGCAGCTTGGGGACAAATTCCTACGAGCAGTACTTC.

The rearrangement links TRBV3-1 (or the pseudogene TRBV3-2) to TRBJ2-1, with D uncertain. The ends were cut back, 0 bases at V and 3 bases at J, with 24 bases in the middle. There are 20 residues in the CDR3. Germline V gene data show CDR1 as LGHDT and CDR2 as YNNKEL (reference sequence). CDR3 bases: TGTGCCAGCAGCCAAGAGGGCTTAACTTCGGCCTCTCCTTTCTACAATGAGCAGTTCTTC. This translates into CASSQEGLTSASPFYNEQFF.

The V gene is TRBV7-2, the J gene TRBJ2-5; TRBD1 or TRBD2 may be the D gene (6 bases each). The V end was cut by 8 bases, the J end by 3 bases, with 13 bases between. The CDR3 is 13 residues long. Germline V gives CDR1 SGHTA, CDR2 FQGNSA. DNA for the CDR3: TGTGCCAGCGGTAGGGGGGCGGAAGAGACCCAGTACTTC. This codes for CASGRGAEETQYF. Together with reference TRBV7-2 and TRBJ2-5, the CDR3 gives the full variable domain: GAGVSQSPSNKVTEKGKDVELRCDPISGHTALYWYRQSLGQGLEFLIYFQGNSAPDKSGLPSDRFSAERTGGSVSTLTIQRTQQEDSAVYLCASGRGAEETQYFGPGTRLLVL.

The chain links TRBV25-1 to TRBJ1-1; TRBD1 might be the D (6 bases). Trimming removed 6 bases at V and 11 bases at J, with 28 bases between. In germline, CDR1 is MGHDK, CDR2 SYGVNS. The CDR3 runs to 16 residues. CDR3: CASRASRKQGSLGAFF. DNA of the CDR3: TGTGCCAGCAGGGCCTCACGAAAACAGGGATCTTTAGGCGCTTTCTTT.

The chain carries TRBV7-6 and TRBJ2-5, with D possibly TRBD2 on 6 matching bases. V lost 1 base and J lost 3, with 12 bases in between. CDR1 and CDR2 from the germline V gene are SGHVS and FNYEAQ. The CDR3 contains 15 residues. This CDR3 is CASSLVGLREETQYF. CDR3 nucleotide sequence: TGTGCCAGCAGCTTAGTGGGACTCAGAGAAGAGACCCAGTACTTC.

The chain employs TRBV5-1 and TRBJ2-7, with no clear D. The germline V gene encodes CDR1 SGHRS and CDR2 YFSETQ. The CDR3 length is 15 residues. The germline V and J ends were trimmed by 2 bases and 3 bases, with 15 bases remaining between them. Written as DNA, the CDR3 is TGCGCCAGCAGCTTTCCGGATCCAGCAGGCTACGAGCAGTACTTC. Amino acids: CASSFPDPAGYEQYF.

This clone came up once. The rearrangement uses TRBV18 and TRBJ1-4; the D is unclear. V was shortened by 0 bases and J by 7 bases, with 12 bases between the two germline ends. Germline CDR1 reads KGHSH; CDR2 reads LQKENI. This CDR3 has 15 amino acids. CDR3 nucleotide sequence: TGTGCCAGCTCACCACCGGGCGGCGGCGGTGAAAAACTGTTTTTT. Protein sequence: CASSPPGGGGEKLFF.

This sequence joins TRBV18 and TRBJ1-1; D gene unclear. The CDR3 is 15 amino acids. The ends were cut back, 3 bases at V and 4 bases at J, with 15 bases in the middle. CDR1 and CDR2 (germline): KGHSH, LQKENI. CDR3 coding DNA: TGTGCCAGCTCACCCTGGGAGGGCGGCGTCACTGAAGCTTTCTTT. This codes for CASSPWEGGVTEAFF.

This clone was recorded a few times. This sequence joins TRBV5-1 and TRBJ1-6; TRBD1 is a possible D gene (5 bases). The CDR3 consists of 15 residues. Germline V gene sequence: CDR1 SGHRS, CDR2 YFSETQ. V shed 2 bases and J shed 5 bases, with 11 bases lying between them. CDR3 loop: CASSLEGRNNSPLHF. DNA for the CDR3: TGCGCCAGCAGCTTAGAGGGGCGGAATAATTCACCCCTCCACTTT.